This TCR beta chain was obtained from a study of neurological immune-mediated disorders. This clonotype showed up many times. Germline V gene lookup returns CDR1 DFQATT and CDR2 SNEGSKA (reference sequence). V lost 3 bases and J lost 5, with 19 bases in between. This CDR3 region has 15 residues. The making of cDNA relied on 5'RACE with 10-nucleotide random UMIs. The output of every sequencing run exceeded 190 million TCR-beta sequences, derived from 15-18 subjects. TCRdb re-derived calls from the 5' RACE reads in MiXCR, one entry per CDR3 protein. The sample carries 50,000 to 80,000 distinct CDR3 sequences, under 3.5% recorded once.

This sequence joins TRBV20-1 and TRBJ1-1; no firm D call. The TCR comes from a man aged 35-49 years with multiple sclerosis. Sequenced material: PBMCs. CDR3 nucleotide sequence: TGCAGTGCTAGCAGGACGGGGAGCGGAAGGACTGAAGCTTTCTTT. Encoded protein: CSASRTGSGRTEAFF.